This passage covers 5 T cell receptor beta chains from one sample sequenced in a study of blood T cells in healthy people across ages. PCR was performed a second time for roughly 7 to 12 cycles using a sample-barcoded 5' primer and a J-beta primer mix. TCRdb reanalysed the 5' RACE reads using MiXCR and keeps one entry per CDR3 protein. In the table there are around 1,600,000 distinct CDR3 sequences, roughly two fifths of which are singletons. The sample was blood. These receptors were obtained from a woman younger than 35 in good health.

This clonotype was seen a single time. This may come from a read error, since a much larger clone is one base off. The chain carries TRBV7-2 and TRBJ2-3; 8 nucleotides match TRBD2. Germline V gene lookup returns CDR1 SGHTA and CDR2 FQGNSA. The CDR3 is 13 amino acids. DNA for the CDR3: TGTGCCAGCAGCTCCGGACTAGCCGATACGCGGTATTTT. Encoded protein: CASSSGLADTRYF.

This clonotype appeared a few times. J is TRBJ2-1 and V is TRBV20-1, with a tentative D call TRBD2 (5 bases). Germline V gene sequence: CDR1 DFQATT, CDR2 SNEGSKA (reference sequence). This CDR3 has 14 amino acids. With 3 bases removed from V and 4 bases from J, the gap between germline ends came to 13 bases. The CDR3 region is CSASSGKRYNEQFF. CDR3 sequence (DNA): TGCAGTGCTAGTTCCGGGAAAAGGTACAATGAGCAGTTCTTC.

This clonotype was detected only a few times. CDR3 coding DNA: TGTGCCAGCAGTTACTCGTCGACAGGAACCTTACCCAATGAAAAACTGTTTTTT. The encoded protein is CASSYSSTGTLPNEKLFF. V and J are TRBV6-5 and TRBJ1-4; TRBD1 is a possible D gene (6 bases). Germline V CDR1 and CDR2: MNHEY, SVGAGI. This CDR3 is 18 amino acids long. Trimming cost V 0 bases and J 5 bases, with 19 bases left between them.

The rearrangement joins TRBV4-2 to TRBJ2-7; TRBD1 might be the D (5 bases). V was shortened by 1 base and J by 7 bases, with 14 bases between the two germline ends. The V gene's germline CDR1 is LGHNA and CDR2 YNFKEQ. CDR3 length equals 14 residues. Written as DNA, the CDR3 is TGTGCCAGCAGCCAAGTGGCTCAGGGTGGTGAGCAGTACTTC. Its translation: CASSQVAQGGEQYF.

CDR3 nucleotide sequence: TGTGCCAGCAGCCCCCCCCCCTGGGCGGGCTACACCTTC. As protein: CASSPPPWAGYTF. The chain has TRBV9 and TRBJ1-2; D gene uncertain. Germline V lookup: CDR1 SGDLS, CDR2 YYNGEE. The V end was cut by 4 bases, the J end by 8 bases, with 15 bases between. The CDR3 runs to 13 residues. Full variable domain (outside the CDR3, taken from reference TRBV9 and TRBJ1-2): DSGVTQTPKHLITATGQRVTLRCSPRSGDLSVYWYQQSLDQGLQFLIQYYNGEERAKGNILERFSAQQFPDLHSELNLSSLELGDSALYFCASSPPPWAGYTFGSGTRLTVV.